This T cell receptor (beta chain) comes out of a study of tumor-infiltrating lymphocytes in oesophageal squamous cell carcinoma. In this sample, this clonotype turned up many times. The CDR3 totals 15 residues. Trimming pared 6 bases from V and 1 base from J, leaving 15 bases between. Each CDR3 protein is one row after TCRdb ran MiXCR on the PCR reads. The profile covers approximately 13,000 distinct CDR3 sequences, with less than 55% appearing a single time and 28% taken by the ten largest. The sample comprised esophageal tumor tissue. The rearrangement links TRBV12-3 or TRBV12-4 to TRBJ1-1; no definite D call. This receptor was obtained from a female donor with esophageal squamous cell carcinoma. The CDR3 region has the DNA TGTGCCAGCAGCCACAGATATCAGAAGAACACTGAAGCTTTCTTT. Protein product: CASSHRYQKNTEAFF.